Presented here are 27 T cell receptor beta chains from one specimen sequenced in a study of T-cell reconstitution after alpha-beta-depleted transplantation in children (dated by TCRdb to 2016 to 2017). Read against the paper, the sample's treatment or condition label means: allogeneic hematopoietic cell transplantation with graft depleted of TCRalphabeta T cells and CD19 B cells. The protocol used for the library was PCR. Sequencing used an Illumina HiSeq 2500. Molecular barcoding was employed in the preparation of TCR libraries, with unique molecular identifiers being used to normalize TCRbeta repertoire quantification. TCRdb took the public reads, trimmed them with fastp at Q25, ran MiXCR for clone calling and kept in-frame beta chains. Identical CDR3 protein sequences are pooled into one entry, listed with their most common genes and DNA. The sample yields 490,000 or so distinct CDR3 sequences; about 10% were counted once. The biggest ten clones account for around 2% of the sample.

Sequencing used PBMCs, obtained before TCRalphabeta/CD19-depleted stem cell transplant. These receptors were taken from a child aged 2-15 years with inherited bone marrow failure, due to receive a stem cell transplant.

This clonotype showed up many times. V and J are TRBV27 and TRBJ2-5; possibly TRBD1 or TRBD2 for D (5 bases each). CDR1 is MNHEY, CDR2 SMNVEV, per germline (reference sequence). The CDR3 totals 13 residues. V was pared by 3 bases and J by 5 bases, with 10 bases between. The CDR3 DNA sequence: TGTGCCAGCAGTTTTTATCGGGGCGAGACCCAGTACTTC. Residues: CASSFYRGETQYF.

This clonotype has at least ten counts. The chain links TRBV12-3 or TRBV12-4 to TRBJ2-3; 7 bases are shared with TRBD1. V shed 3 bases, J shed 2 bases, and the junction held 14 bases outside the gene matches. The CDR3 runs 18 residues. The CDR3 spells CASSLIGGVPPLTDTQYF. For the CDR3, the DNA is TGTGCCAGCAGTTTGATAGGGGGCGTGCCCCCACTCACAGATACGCAGTATTTT.

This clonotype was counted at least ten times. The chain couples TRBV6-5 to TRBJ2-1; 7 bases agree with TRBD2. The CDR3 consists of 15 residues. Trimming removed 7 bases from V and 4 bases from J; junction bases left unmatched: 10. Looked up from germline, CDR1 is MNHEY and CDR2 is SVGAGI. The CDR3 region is CASTRGGEGYNEQFF. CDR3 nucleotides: TGTGCCAGCACCCGAGGCGGGGAGGGATACAATGAGCAGTTCTTC.

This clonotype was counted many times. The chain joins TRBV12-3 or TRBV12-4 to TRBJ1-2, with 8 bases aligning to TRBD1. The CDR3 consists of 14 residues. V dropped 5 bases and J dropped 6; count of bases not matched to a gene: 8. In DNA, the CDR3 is TGTGCCAGCAGTGACCGACAGGGGCCCCATGGCTACACCTTC. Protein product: CASSDRQGPHGYTF.

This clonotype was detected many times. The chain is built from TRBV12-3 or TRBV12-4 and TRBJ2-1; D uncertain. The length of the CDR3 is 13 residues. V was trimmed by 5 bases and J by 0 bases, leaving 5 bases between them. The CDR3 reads CASSPDSYNEQFF. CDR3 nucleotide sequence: TGTGCCAGCAGTCCCGACTCCTACAATGAGCAGTTCTTC.

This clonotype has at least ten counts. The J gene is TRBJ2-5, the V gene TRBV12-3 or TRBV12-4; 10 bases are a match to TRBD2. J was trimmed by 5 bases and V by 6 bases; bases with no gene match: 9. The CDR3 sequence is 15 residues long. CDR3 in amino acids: CASRGTSGTSETQYF. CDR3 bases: TGTGCCAGCAGGGGAACTAGCGGGACGTCGGAGACCCAGTACTTC.

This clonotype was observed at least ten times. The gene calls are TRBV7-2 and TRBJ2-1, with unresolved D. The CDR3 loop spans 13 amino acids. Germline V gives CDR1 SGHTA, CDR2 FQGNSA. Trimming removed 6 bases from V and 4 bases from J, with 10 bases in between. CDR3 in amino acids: CASSQTEYNEQFF. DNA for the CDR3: TGTGCCAGCAGTCAGACTGAGTACAATGAGCAGTTCTTC.

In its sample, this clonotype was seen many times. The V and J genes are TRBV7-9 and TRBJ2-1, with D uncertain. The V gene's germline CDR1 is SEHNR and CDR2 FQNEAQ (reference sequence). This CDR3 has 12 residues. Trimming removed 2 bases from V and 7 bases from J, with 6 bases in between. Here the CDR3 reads CASSLSRNEQFF. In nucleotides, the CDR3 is TGTGCCAGCAGCTTAAGCCGGAATGAGCAGTTCTTC.

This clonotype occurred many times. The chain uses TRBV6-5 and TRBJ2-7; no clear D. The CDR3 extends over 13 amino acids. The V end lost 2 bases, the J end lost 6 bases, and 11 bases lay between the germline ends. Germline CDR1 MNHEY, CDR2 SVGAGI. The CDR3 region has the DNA TGTGCCAGCAGTTACCTGATGAACTCCGAGCAGTACTTC. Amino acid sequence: CASSYLMNSEQYF.

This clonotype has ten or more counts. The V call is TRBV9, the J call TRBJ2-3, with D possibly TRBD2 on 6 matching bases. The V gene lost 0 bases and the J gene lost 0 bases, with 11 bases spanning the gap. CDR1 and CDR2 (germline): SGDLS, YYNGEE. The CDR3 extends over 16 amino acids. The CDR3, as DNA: TGTGCCAGCAGCGTAGACGGGGGAGCAAGCACAGATACGCAGTATTTT. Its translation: CASSVDGGASTDTQYF.

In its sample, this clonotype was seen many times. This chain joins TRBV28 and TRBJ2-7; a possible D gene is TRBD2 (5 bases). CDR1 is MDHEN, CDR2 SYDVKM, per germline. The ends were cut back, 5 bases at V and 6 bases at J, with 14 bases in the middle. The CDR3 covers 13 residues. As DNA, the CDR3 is TGTGCCAGCAGTAGTCTAGCCTTCGGCGAGCAGTACTTC. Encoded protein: CASSSLAFGEQYF.

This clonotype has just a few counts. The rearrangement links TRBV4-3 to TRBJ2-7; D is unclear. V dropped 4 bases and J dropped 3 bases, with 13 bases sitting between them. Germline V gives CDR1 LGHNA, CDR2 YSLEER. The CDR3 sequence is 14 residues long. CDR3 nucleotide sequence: TGCGCCAGCAGCCTCCGGCAGGATGACTACGAGCAGTACTTC. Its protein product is CASSLRQDDYEQYF.

The CDR3 DNA is TGCAGTGCTAGATGGTGGGACAGGGAATTTAATGAAAAACTGTTTTTT. This encodes CSARWWDREFNEKLFF. The genes are TRBV20-1 and TRBJ1-4, with TRBD1 matching 9 bases. CDR1 is DFQATT and CDR2 is SNEGSKA in the germline V gene (reference sequence). The CDR3 consists of 16 residues. Germline trimming cut 2 bases from V and 4 bases from J; bases unmatched to any gene: 8.

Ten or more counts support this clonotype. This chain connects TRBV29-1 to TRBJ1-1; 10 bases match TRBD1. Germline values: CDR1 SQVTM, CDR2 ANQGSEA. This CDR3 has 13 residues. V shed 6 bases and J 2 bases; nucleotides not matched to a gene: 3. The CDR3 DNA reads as TGCAGCGTCGGGGACAGGGGAAACACTGAAGCTTTCTTT. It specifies CSVGDRGNTEAFF.

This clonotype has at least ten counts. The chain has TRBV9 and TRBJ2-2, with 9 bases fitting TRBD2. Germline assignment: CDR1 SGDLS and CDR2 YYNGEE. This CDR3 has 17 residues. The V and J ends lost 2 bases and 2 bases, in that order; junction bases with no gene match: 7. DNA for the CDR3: TGTGCCAGCAGCGTGGAGAGCGGGAGGACAAACACCGGGGAGCTGTTTTTT. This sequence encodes CASSVESGRTNTGELFF.

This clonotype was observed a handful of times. CDR3 in DNA: TGTGCCTGGTTCCCACCACGGGGACTAGCCAAAAACATTCAGTACTTC. This sequence encodes CAWFPPRGLAKNIQYF. The chain couples TRBV30 to TRBJ2-4; a possible D gene is TRBD2 (6 bases). The CDR3 spans 16 residues. Germline CDR1 and CDR2: GTSNPN and SVGIG (reference sequence). Trimming took off 5 bases at V and 0 bases at J, with 17 bases between the two ends.

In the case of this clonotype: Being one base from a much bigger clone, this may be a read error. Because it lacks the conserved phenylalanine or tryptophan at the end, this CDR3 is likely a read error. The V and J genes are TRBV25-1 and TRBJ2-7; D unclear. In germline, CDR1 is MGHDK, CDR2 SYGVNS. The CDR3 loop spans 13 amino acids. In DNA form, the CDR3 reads TGTGCCAGCAGTGAAGCCGGGTCCTATGAGCAGTACTTG. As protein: CASSEAGSYEQYL.

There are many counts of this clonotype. The CDR3 protein is CASPLDTLNLAFF. CDR3 nucleotides: TGTGCCAGCCCACTTGACACCCTGAATTTGGCTTTCTTT. This chain uses TRBV7-2 with TRBJ1-1; D unresolved. Per the germline V gene, CDR1 is SGHTA and CDR2 is FQGNSA. This CDR3 spans 13 amino acids. Trimming shortened V by 8 bases and J by 11 bases, and 21 bases separated the two germline ends.

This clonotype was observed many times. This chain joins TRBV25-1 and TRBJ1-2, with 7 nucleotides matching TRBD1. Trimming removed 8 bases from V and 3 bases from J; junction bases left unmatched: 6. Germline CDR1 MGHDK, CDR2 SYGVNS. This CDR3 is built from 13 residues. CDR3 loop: CASRQGEDYGYTF. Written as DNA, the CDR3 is TGTGCCAGCCGACAGGGTGAAGACTATGGCTACACCTTC.

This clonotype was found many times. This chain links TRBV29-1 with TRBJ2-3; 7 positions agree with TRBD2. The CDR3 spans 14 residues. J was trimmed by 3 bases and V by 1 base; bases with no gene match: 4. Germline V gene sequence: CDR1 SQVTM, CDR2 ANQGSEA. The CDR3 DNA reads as TGCAGCGTTGAAGGGCGGGAGCGTACAGATACGCAGTATTTT. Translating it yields CSVEGRERTDTQYF.

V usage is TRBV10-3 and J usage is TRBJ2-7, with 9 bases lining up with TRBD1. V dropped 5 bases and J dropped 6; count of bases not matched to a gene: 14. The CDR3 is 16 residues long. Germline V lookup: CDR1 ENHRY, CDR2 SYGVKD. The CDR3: CAISNPGQGGPLEQYF. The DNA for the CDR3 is TGTGCCATCAGTAACCCGGGACAGGGAGGGCCTCTCGAGCAGTACTTC.

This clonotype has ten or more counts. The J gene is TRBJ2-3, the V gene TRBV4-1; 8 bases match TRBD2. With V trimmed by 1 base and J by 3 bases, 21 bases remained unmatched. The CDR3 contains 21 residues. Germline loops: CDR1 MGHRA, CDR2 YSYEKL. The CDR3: CASSQVSLWGIPAGVTDTQYF. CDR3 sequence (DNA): TGCGCCAGCAGCCAAGTATCCTTGTGGGGGATCCCAGCGGGAGTTACAGATACGCAGTATTTT.

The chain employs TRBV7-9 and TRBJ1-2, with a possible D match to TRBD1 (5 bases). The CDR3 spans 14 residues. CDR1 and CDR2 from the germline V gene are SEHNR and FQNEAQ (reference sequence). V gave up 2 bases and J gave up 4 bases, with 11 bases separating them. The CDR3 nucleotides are TGTGCCAGCAGCTTATTCAGGGTCAGCTATGGCTACACCTTC. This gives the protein CASSLFRVSYGYTF.

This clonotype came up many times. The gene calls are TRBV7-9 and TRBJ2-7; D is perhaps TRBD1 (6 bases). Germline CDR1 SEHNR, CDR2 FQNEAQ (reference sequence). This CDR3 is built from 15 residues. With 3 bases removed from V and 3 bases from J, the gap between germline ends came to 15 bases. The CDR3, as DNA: TGTGCCAGCAGCTTGGGTCCAGGGGTCTTCTACGAGCAGTACTTC. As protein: CASSLGPGVFYEQYF.

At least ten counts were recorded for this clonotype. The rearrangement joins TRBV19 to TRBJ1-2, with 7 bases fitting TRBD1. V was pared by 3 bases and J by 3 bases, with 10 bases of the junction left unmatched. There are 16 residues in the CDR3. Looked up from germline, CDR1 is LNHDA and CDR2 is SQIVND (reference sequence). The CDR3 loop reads CASSIPDRDDDYGYTF. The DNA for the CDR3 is TGTGCCAGTAGTATCCCCGACAGGGATGATGACTATGGCTACACCTTC.

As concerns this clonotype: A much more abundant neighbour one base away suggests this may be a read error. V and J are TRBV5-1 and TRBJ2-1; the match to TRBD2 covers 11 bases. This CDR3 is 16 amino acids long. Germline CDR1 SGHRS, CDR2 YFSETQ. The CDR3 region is CASSSRGSGRGNDQFF. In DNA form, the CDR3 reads TGCGCCAGCAGCTCCCGGGGTAGCGGGAGGGGGAATGACCAGTTCTTC.

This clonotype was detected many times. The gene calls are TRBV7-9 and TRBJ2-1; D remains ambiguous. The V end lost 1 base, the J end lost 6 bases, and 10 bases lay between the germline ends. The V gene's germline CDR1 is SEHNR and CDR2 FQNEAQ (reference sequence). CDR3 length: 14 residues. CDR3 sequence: CASSLGSLVNEQFF. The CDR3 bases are TGTGCCAGCAGCTTAGGGTCCCTTGTCAATGAGCAGTTCTTC.